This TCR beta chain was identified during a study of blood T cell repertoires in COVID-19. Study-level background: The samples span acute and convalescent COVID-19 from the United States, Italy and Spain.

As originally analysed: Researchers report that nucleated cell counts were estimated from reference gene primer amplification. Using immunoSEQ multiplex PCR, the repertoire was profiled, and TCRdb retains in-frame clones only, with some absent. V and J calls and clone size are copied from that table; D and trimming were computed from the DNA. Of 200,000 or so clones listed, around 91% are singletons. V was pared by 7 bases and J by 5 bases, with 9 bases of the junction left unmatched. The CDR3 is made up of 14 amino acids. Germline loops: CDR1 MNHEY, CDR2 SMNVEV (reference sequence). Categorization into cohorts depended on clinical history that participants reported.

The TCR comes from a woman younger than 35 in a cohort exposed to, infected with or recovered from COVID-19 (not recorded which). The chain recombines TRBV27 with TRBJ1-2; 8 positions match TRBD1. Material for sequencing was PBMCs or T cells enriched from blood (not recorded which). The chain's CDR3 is CASTRQGNGYGYTF. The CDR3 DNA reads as TGTGCCAGCACAAGACAGGGGAATGGGTATGGCTACACCTTC.